These 10 T cell receptor beta chains came from one sample sequenced in a study of intratumoral heterogeneity in liver cancer. Multiple geographically separated regions of the hepatocellular carcinoma nodule were sampled separately. Clones were read by immunoSEQ multiplex PCR, and TCRdb kept only the in-frame ones, dropping some. The data contain about 6,200 clones, 71% of them singletons. The sequences come from tumor tissue, collected before any cancer treatment. Receptors were obtained from a woman aged 70-85 years with hepatocellular carcinoma.

In this sample, this clone is large. V and J are TRBV5-6 and TRBJ1-2; 9 nucleotides line up with TRBD1. Trimming removed 3 bases from V and 4 bases from J; junction bases left unmatched: 4. This CDR3 is built from 14 residues. The germline gives CDR1 SGHDT, CDR2 YYEEEE. This chain's CDR3 is CASSSQGAGYGYTF. The DNA for the CDR3 is TGTGCCAGCAGCTCACAGGGGGCTGGCTATGGCTACACCTTC.

The chain couples TRBV5-1 to TRBJ2-7; D is unresolved. Trimming removed 1 base at V and 0 bases at J, with 11 bases between. The CDR3 sequence is 15 residues long. The V gene's germline CDR1 is SGHRS and CDR2 YFSETQ. As DNA, the CDR3 is TGCGCCAGCAGCTTGTCTCCAGTGAGCTCCTACGAGCAGTACTTC. Its protein is CASSLSPVSSYEQYF.

The rearrangement joins TRBV9 to TRBJ2-3; D remains unclear. Germline loops: CDR1 SGDLS, CDR2 YYNGEE. The CDR3 length is 16 residues. Trimming cost V 4 bases and J 0 bases, with 15 bases left between them. The CDR3 spells CASSPVLRASTDTQYF. CDR3 coding DNA: TGTGCCAGCAGCCCCGTTTTACGGGCTAGCACAGATACGCAGTATTTT.

This clone showed up just a few times. This chain joins TRBV5-4 and TRBJ2-3; TRBD2 agrees at 9 bases. Germline CDR1 is SGHNT and CDR2 is YYREEE (reference sequence). V trimming: 4 bases; J trimming: 1 base; junction bases outside the gene matches: 4. The CDR3 is made up of 15 amino acids. The DNA for the CDR3 is TGTGCCAGCAGCGCCCGGACTAGCGGCACAGATACGCAGTATTTT. It is translated as CASSARTSGTDTQYF.

This chain joins TRBV7-3 and TRBJ2-7; 8 bases line up with TRBD1. After removal of 4 bases from V and 5 bases from J, the junction contained 7 bases not matched to a gene. This CDR3 has 14 amino acids. The germline CDR1 and CDR2 sequences are SGHTA and FQGTGA. The CDR3 DNA follows: TGTGCCAGCAGCTCTCAGGGGGCTATCCACGAGCAGTACTTC. Its translation: CASSSQGAIHEQYF. The full variable domain, completed using reference TRBV7-3 and TRBJ2-7, is GAGVSQTPSNKVTEKGKYVELRCDPISGHTALYWYRQSLGQGPEFLIYFQGTGAADDSGLPNDRFFAVRPEGSVSTLKIQRTERGDSAVYLCASSSQGAIHEQYFGPGTRLTVT.

This clone appeared a few times. The gene calls are TRBV5-6 and TRBJ2-1; D is unresolved. The V gene's germline CDR1 is SGHDT and CDR2 YYEEEE. CDR3 length equals 12 residues. Trimming took off 2 bases at V and 6 bases at J, with 6 bases between the two ends. The CDR3 DNA is TGTGCCAGCAGCTTTTTATCCAATGAGCAGTTCTTC. Amino acids: CASSFLSNEQFF.

This rearrangement joins TRBV5-1 to TRBJ2-2; 7 bases are shared with TRBD1. Germline V gives CDR1 SGHRS, CDR2 YFSETQ. V lost 2 bases, J lost 7 bases, and 14 bases stayed unmatched. The CDR3 length is 17 residues. CDR3 nucleotide sequence: TGCGCCAGCAGCTTCCTTCTCGGAACAGGGGAACACGGGGAGCTGTTTTTT. This gives the protein CASSFLLGTGEHGELFF.

This clone has a handful of counts. The same CDR3 can be traced to other DNA sequences in this sample. V is TRBV20-1 and J is TRBJ2-7; no definite D call. Trimming left V 0 bases short and J 6 bases short, with 6 bases between. The length of the CDR3 is 11 residues. Germline loops: CDR1 DFQATT, CDR2 SNEGSKA (reference sequence). CDR3 sequence reads: CSARDGREQYF. CDR3 DNA sequence: TGCAGTGCTAGAGACGGTCGCGAGCAGTACTTC.

The chain carries TRBV7-2 and TRBJ2-5; 8 bases fit TRBD2. The CDR3 extends over 14 amino acids. CDR1 and CDR2 (germline): SGHTA, FQGNSA. V lost 5 bases and J lost 4; bases outside the gene matches: 6. CDR3 amino acids: CASSPGLAPETQYF. The CDR3 nucleotides read TGTGCCAGCAGCCCAGGACTAGCTCCAGAGACCCAGTACTTC.

The chain employs TRBV5-4 and TRBJ1-6, with 7 bases aligning to TRBD1. Germline loops: CDR1 SGHNT, CDR2 YYREEE (reference sequence). This CDR3 is 14 amino acids long. Trimming at V came to 2 bases and at J to 7 bases, leaving 3 bases not matched to a gene. The CDR3 sequence: CASSLQGRNSPLHF. The CDR3 coding sequence is TGTGCCAGCAGCTTACAGGGGAGGAATTCACCCCTCCACTTT.